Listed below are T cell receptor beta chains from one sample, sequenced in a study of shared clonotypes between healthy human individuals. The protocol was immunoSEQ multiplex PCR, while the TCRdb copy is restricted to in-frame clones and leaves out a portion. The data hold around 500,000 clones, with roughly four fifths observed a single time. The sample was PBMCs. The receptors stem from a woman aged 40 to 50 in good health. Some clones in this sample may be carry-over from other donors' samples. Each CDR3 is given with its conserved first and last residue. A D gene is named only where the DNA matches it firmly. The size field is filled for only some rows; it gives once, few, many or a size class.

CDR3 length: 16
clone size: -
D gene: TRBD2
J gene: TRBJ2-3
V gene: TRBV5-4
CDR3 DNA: TGTGCCAGCAGCAAGGCTAGCGGGAGGGCCGTAGATACGCAGTATTTT
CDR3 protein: CASSKASGRAVDTQYF

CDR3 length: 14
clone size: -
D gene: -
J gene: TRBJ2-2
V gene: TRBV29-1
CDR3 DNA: TGCAGCGTTGAATTGACTGGGGCTGCCGGGGAGCTGTTTTTT
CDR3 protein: CSVELTGAAGELFF

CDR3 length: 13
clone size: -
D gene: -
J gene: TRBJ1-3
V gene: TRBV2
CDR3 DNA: TGTGCCACCCGAGAGGGAGAAGGAAACACCATATATTTT
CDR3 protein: CATREGEGNTIYF

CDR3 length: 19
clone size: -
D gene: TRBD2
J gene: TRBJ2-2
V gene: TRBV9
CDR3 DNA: TGTGCCAGCAGCGTGACTAGCGGGACTTCAACGGGAAACACCGGGGAGCTGTTTTTT
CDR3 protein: CASSVTSGTSTGNTGELFF

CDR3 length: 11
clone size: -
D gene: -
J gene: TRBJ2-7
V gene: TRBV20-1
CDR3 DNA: TGCAGTGCTAGACGTGGGTCGGAGCAGTACTTC
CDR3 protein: CSARRGSEQYF

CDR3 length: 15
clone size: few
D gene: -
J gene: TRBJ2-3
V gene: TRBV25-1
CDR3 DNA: TGTGCCAGCAGTGACTTCGGCACCAGCACAGATACGCAGTATTTT
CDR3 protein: CASSDFGTSTDTQYF

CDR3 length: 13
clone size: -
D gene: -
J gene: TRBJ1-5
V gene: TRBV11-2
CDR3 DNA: TGTGCCAGCACCCTGGCGGCCGATCAGCCCCAGCATTTT
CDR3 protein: CASTLAADQPQHF

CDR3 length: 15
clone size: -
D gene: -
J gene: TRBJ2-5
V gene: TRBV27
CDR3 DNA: TGTGCCAGCAGTTCGCTAAGGGGTCCACAAGAGACCCAGTACTTC
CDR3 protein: CASSSLRGPQETQYF

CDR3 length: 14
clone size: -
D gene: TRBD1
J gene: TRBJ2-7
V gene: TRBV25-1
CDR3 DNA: TGTGCCAGCATGCGGGGGACAGGGGGAGGCGAGCAGTACTTC
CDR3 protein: CASMRGTGGGEQYF

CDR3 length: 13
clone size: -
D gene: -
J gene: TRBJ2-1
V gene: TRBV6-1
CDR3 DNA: TGTGCCAGCAGTGAAGAGGGTGTCTATGAGCAGTTCTTC
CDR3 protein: CASSEEGVYEQFF

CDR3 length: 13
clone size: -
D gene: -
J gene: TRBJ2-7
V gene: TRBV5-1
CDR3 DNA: TGCGCCAGCAGCGTGGATCCTTTCACCGAGCAGTACTTC
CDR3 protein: CASSVDPFTEQYF

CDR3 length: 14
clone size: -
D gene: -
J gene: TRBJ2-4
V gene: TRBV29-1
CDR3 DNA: TGCAGCGTTGGGGAGGTGTGGGCCAAAAACATTCAGTACTTC
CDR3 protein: CSVGEVWAKNIQYF

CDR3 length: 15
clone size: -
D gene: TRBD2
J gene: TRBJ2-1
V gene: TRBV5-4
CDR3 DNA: TGTGCCAGCAGCTTTTCTAGCGGCTCCTACAATGAGCAGTTCTTC
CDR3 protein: CASSFSSGSYNEQFF

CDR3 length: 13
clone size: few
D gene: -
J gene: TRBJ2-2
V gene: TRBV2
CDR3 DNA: TGTGCCAGCAGTCAATCGGATCCCGGGGAGCTGTTTTTT
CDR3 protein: CASSQSDPGELFF

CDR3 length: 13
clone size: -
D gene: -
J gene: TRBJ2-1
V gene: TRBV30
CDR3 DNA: TGTGCCTGGGACGAGGATGCTTACAATGAGCAGTTCTTC
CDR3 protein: CAWDEDAYNEQFF

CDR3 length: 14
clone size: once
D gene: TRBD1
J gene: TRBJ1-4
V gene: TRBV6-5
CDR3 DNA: TGTGCCAGCAGGGCCCAGGGGGCGGGTGAAAAACTGTTTTTT
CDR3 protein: CASRAQGAGEKLFF

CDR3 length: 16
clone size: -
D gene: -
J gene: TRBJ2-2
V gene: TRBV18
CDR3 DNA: TGTGCCAGCTCACCATTTCCTAGCGCGAACACCGGGGAGCTGTTTTTT
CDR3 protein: CASSPFPSANTGELFF

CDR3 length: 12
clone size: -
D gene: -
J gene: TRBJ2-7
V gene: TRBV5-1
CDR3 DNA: TGCGCCAGCAGGAAGGGATCCTACGAGCAGTACTTC
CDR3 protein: CASRKGSYEQYF

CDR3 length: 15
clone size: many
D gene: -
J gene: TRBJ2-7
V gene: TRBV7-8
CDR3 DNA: TGTGCCAGCAGCTTAGGGGGCGGCAGGGGAGGGGAGCAGTACTTC
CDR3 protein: CASSLGGGRGGEQYF

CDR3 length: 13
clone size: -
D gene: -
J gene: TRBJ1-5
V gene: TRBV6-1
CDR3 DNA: TGTGCCAGCACCGATGCGGACGGTCTGCCCCAGCATTTT
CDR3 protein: CASTDADGLPQHF

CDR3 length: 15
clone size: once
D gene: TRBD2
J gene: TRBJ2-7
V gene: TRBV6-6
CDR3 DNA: TGTGCCAGCAGTAAATATAGCGGGAGTGGGTACGAGCAGTACTTC
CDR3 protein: CASSKYSGSGYEQYF

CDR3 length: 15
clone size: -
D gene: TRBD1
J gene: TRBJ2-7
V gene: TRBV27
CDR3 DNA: TGTGCCTGCGGGACAGGGTTGAAGGGCTCCTACGAGCAGTACTTC
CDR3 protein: CACGTGLKGSYEQYF

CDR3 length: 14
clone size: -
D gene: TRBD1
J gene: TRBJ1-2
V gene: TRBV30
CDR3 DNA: TGTGCCTGGAGCCCCCTGGGACAGGGATATGGCTACACCTTC
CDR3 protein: CAWSPLGQGYGYTF

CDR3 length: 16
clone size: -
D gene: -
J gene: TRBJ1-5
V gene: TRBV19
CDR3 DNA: TGTGCCAGTAGTATAATAACGACAGGCAACAATCAGCCCCAGCATTTT
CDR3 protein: CASSIITTGNNQPQHF

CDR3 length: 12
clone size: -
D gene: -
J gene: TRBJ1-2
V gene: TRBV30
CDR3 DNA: TGTGCCTGGAGTGCTCACAGGGTTGGCTACACCTTC
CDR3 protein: CAWSAHRVGYTF

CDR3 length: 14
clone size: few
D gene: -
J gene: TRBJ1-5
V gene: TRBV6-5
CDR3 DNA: TGTGCCAGCAGTTATAGGAGGGGCAATCAGCCCCAGCATTTT
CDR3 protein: CASSYRRGNQPQHF

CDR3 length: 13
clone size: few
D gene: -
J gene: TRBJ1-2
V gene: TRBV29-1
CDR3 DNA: TGCAGCGTTGAAGAACAGGCAGGCTATGGCTACACCTTC
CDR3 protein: CSVEEQAGYGYTF

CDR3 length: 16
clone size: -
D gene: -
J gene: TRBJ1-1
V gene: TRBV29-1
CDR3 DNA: TGCAGCGTTGAAGATCTTGGGGGTTCGGGCAGGGCTGAAGCTTTCTTT
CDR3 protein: CSVEDLGGSGRAEAFF

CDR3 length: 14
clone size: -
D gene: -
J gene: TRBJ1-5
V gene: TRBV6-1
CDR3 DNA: TGTGCCAGCATGAAGAGCTATAGCAATCAGCCCCAGCATTTT
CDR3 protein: CASMKSYSNQPQHF

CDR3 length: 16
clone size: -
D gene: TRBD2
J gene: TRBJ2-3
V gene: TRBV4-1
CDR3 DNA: TGCGCCAGCAGCCAAGGCCCTAGCGGGGTCACAGATACGCAGTATTTT
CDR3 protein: CASSQGPSGVTDTQYF

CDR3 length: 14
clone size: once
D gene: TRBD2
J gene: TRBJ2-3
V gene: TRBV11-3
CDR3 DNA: TGTGCCAGCAGCACTAGCGGGAGCACAGATACGCAGTATTTT
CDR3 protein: CASSTSGSTDTQYF

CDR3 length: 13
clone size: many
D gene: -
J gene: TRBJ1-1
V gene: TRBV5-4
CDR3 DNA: TGTGCCAGCGGGCGGGTCTCGGACACTGAAGCTTTCTTT
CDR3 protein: CASGRVSDTEAFF

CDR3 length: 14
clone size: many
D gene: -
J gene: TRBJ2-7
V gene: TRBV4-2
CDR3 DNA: TGTGCCAGCAGCCTGCATCTCGGGGCCGACGAGCAGTACTTC
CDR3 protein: CASSLHLGADEQYF

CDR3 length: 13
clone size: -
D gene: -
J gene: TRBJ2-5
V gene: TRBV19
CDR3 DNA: TGTGCCAGTAGTCCCCGGGAGAAAGAGACCCAGTACTTC
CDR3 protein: CASSPREKETQYF

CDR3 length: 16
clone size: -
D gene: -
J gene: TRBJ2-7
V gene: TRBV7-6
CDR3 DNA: TGTGCCAGCAGCCGCCTCTTGGGTAGGAGCTCCTACGAGCAGTACTTC
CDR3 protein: CASSRLLGRSSYEQYF

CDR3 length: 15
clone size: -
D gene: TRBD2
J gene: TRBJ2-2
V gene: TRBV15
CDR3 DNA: TGTGCCACCAGCGAGACTAGCCAGGACACCGGGGAGCTGTTTTTT
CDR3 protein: CATSETSQDTGELFF

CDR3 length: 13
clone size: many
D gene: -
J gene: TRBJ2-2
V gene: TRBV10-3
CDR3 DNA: TGTGCCACGGGGGACCCGCCGGGCGGGGAGCTGTTTTTT
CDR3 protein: CATGDPPGGELFF

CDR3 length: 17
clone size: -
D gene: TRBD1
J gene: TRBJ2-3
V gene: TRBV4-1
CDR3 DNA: TGCGCCAGCAGCTTCTGGGCCGGGACAGGGAACACAGATACGCAGTATTTT
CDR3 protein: CASSFWAGTGNTDTQYF

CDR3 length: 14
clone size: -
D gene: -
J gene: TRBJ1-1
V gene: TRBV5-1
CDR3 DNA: TGCGCCAGCAGCCCCGGGACGGCGAACACTGAAGCTTTCTTT
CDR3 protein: CASSPGTANTEAFF

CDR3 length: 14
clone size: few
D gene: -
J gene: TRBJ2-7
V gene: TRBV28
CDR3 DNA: TGTGCCAGCAGTTTACCCGGACTTAACTACGAGCAGTACTTC
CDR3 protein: CASSLPGLNYEQYF

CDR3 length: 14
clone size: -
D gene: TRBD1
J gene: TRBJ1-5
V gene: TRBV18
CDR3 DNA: TGTGCCAGCTCACCGACAGGGGTAAAACAGCCCCAGCATTTT
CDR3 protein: CASSPTGVKQPQHF

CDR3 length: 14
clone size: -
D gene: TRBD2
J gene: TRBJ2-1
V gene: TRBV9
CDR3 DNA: TGTGCCAGCAGCGTGGGACTAGCGAACAATGAGCAGTTCTTC
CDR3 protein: CASSVGLANNEQFF

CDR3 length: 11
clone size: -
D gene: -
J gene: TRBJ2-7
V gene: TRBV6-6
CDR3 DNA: TGTGCCGTCCGTGGTAACTACGAGCAGTACTTC
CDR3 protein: CAVRGNYEQYF

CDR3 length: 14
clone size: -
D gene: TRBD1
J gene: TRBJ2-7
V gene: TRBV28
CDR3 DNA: TGTGCCAGCAGTTGGGACAGGGGGAACTACGAGCAGTACTTC
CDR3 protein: CASSWDRGNYEQYF

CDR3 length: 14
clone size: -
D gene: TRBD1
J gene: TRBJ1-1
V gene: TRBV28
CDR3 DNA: TGTGCCAGCAGTCAACAGGGGCCTAGGACTGAAGCTTTCTTT
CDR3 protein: CASSQQGPRTEAFF

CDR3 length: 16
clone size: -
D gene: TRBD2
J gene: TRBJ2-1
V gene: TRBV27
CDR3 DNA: TGTGCCAGCACTGGGGCTAGCGGGAGCTCCTACAATGAGCAGTTCTTC
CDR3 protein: CASTGASGSSYNEQFF

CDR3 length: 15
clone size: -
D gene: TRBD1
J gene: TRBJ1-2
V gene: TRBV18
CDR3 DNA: TGTGCCAGCTCACCGATCCGGGACAGGGCTGTTGGCTACACCTTC
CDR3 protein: CASSPIRDRAVGYTF

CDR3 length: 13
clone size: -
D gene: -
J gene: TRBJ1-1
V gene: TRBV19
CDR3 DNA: TGTGCCAGTAGCGCTACAGGGAACACTGAAGCTTTCTTT
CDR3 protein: CASSATGNTEAFF

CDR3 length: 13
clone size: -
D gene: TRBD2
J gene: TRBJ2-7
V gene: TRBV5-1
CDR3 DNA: TGCGCCAGCAGCTTAGCGGGGACCCGCGAGCAGTACTTC
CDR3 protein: CASSLAGTREQYF

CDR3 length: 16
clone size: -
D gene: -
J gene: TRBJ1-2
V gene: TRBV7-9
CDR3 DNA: TGTGCCAGCAGCTTATTTGGTGGGGGGCTGAGCTATGGCTACACCTTC
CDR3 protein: CASSLFGGGLSYGYTF

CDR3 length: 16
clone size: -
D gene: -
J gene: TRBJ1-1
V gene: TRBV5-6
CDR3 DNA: TGTGCCAGCAGCTTGAACAGGGCCCGGGTAGGTGAAAAAGCTTTCTTT
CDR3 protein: CASSLNRARVGEKAFF